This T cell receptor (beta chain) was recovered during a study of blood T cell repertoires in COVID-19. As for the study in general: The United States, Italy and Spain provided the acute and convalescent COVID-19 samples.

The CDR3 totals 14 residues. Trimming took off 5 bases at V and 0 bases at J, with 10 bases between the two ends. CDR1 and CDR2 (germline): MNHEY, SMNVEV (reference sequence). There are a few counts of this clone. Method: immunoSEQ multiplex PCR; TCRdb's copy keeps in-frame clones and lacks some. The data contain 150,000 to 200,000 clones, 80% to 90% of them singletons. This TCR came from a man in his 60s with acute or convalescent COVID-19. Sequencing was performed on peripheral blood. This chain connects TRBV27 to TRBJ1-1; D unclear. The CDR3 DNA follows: TGTGCCAGCAGTCCACAATTAATGAACACTGAAGCTTTCTTT. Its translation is CASSPQLMNTEAFF.